The TCR beta chain described here comes from a study of neoadjuvant nivolumab and ipilimumab in lung cancer. Remarks on this clone: The antigen remains unidentified.

Produced via immunoSEQ multiplex PCR; TCRdb's table is partial and in-frame only. This table has tens of thousands of clones, approximately 78% appearing once. Study-wide results and caveats: TCR sequencing covered a small number of samples.

The length of the CDR3 is 15 residues. The V and J ends lost 2 bases and 2 bases respectively, with 14 bases between them. Germline V gene sequence: CDR1 SGHNT, CDR2 YYREEE (reference sequence). The sequence was obtained from an adult with non-small cell lung cancer. The sample in question was tumor tissue, obtained after neoadjuvant nivolumab, alone or with ipilimumab, at or shortly before surgery. The gene calls are TRBV5-4 and TRBJ2-7, with D perhaps assigned TRBD1 or TRBD2 (6 bases each). The CDR3 DNA sequence: TGTGCCAGCAGCTTTGGTGGAGGGGGAACCTACGAGCAGTACTTC. It codes for CASSFGGGGTYEQYF. The complete variable domain, with remaining parts taken from reference TRBV5-4 and TRBJ2-7, reads ETGVTQSPTHLIKTRGQQVTLRCSSQSGHNTVSWYQQALGQGPQFIFQYYREEENGRGNFPPRFSGLQFPNYSSELNVNALELDDSALYLCASSFGGGGTYEQYFGPGTRLTVT.